The TCR beta chain described here comes from a study of vaccination and CD4 T cells after COVID-19. Whole-study findings and limits: Convalescent patients were relatively few, and early post-infection timepoints were missing.

Treatment reported: roughly 10-day PBMC culture with coronavirus spike peptide pools or control peptides (ViraFEST assay). Positive PCR tests were logged from March through December 2020, ahead of US Alpha, Beta and Delta variants. Per germline, CDR1 MDHEN and CDR2 SYDVKM. The CDR3 runs 16 residues. The ends lost 5 bases at V and 6 bases at J; junction bases unmatched: 10. Sequencing of cultured CD4+ T cell DNA used the Oncomine TCR Beta short-read assay. TCRdb used MiXCR to reprocess the PCR reads, holding one entry per CDR3 protein. The sample includes about 15,000 distinct CDR3 sequences, around 60% of them seen just once. In this sample, this clonotype turned up once. What it binds is not known.

This sequence joins TRBV28 and TRBJ2-2; 9 nucleotides agree with TRBD2. The sample comprised CD4+ T cells from blood, cultured in vitro. The sequence derives from a human donor who had recovered from COVID-19. CDR3 region: CASSPYISGSAGELFF. CDR3 bases: TGTGCCAGCAGTCCCTATATTAGCGGGAGCGCCGGGGAGCTGTTTTTT.